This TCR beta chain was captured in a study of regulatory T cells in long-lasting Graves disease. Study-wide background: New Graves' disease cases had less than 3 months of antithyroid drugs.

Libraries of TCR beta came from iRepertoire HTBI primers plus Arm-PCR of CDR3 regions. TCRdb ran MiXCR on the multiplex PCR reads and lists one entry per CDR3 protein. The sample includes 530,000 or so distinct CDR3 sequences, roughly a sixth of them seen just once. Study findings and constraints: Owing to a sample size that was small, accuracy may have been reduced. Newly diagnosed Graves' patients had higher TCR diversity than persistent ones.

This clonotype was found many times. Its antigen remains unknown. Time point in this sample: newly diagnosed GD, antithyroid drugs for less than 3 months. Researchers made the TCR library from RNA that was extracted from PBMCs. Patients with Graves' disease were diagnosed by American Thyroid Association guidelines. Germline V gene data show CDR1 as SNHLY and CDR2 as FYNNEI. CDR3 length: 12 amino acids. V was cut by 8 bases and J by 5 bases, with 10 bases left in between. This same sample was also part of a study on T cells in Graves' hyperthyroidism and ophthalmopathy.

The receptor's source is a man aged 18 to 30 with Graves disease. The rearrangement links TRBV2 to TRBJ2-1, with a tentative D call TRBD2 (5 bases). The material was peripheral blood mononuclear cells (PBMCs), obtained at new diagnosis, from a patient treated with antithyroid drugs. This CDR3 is CASEGQNNEQFF. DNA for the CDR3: TGTGCCAGCGAGGGCCAGAACAATGAGCAGTTCTTC. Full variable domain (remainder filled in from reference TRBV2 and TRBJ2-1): EPEVTQTPSHQVTQMGQEVILRCVPISNHLYFYWYRQILGQKVEFLVSFYNNEISEKSEIFDDQFSVERPDGSNFTLKIRSTKLEDSAMYFCASEGQNNEQFFGPGTRLTVL.